The 15 T cell receptor beta chains presented below share a single source sample, sequenced in a study of blood T cell repertoires in COVID-19. Assay used: immunoSEQ multiplex PCR; TCRdb lists only in-frame clones, some missing. The table includes under 450,000 clones, 89% detected once. The sample was peripheral blood. The receptors shown here come from a woman aged 40 to 55 with COVID-19, enrolled during active disease.

V gene TRBV30 combines with J gene TRBJ1-2, with D tentatively TRBD1 (6 bases). Trimming cost V 3 bases and J 8 bases, with 16 bases left between them. CDR3 length: 13 amino acids. Germline V gene lookup returns CDR1 GTSNPN and CDR2 SVGIG (reference sequence). CDR3 nucleotide sequence: TGTGCCTGGAGCATGAAGGGGGTTGGGGGCTACACCTTC. Translated, it gives CAWSMKGVGGYTF.

The chain combines TRBV2 with TRBJ2-7, with 12 bases that match TRBD1. The J segment lost 6 bases and the V segment lost 4 bases, leaving 1 base of the junction unmatched. The CDR3 length is 13 residues. Germline-derived CDR1 and CDR2 are SNHLY and FYNNEI. In DNA form, the CDR3 reads TGTGCCAGCAGTGGGGACAGGGGGCGCGAGCAGTACTTC. Protein product: CASSGDRGREQYF.

This clone occurred many times. This chain links TRBV11-2 with TRBJ1-1; D not resolved. The CDR3 is 13 residues long. Germline CDR1 is SGHAT and CDR2 is FQNNGV. Trimming stripped 5 bases from V and 7 bases from J, with 14 bases between. CDR3 sequence (DNA): TGTGCCAGCAGCACTAACCCCCGTAGTGAAGCTTTCTTT. Translation gives CASSTNPRSEAFF.

The chain couples TRBV5-5 to TRBJ2-5, with unresolved D. Germline lookup yields CDR1 SGHKS and CDR2 YYEKEE (reference sequence). Trimming stripped 1 base from V and 3 bases from J, with 13 bases between. CDR3 size: 15 residues. The CDR3 here is CASSLTSRFEETQYF. CDR3 sequence (DNA): TGTGCCAGCAGCTTGACGTCCAGGTTCGAAGAGACCCAGTACTTC.

This chain joins TRBV27 and TRBJ2-7; possible D gene TRBD1, 5 bases. V lost 6 bases to trimming and J lost 2 bases, with 8 bases between them. Germline V gives CDR1 MNHEY, CDR2 SMNVEV (reference sequence). The CDR3 loop spans 12 amino acids. DNA of the CDR3: TGTGCCAGCAGGTGGGGCCCCTACGAGCAGTACTTC. Translating gives CASRWGPYEQYF.

This chain links TRBV27 with TRBJ1-2; 8 bases map to TRBD1. The CDR3 is 13 amino acids. Germline V gene sequence: CDR1 MNHEY, CDR2 SMNVEV (reference sequence). V lost 4 bases and J lost 7; bases outside the gene matches: 5. CDR3 bases: TGTGCCAGCAGTTCAGGACAGGGTTTTGGCTACACCTTC. It yields the protein CASSSGQGFGYTF.

The genes are TRBV4-2 and TRBJ2-3; 13 nucleotides agree with TRBD2. This CDR3 is built from 20 residues. V was pared by 0 bases and J by 0 bases, with 9 bases of the junction left unmatched. CDR1 and CDR2 from the germline V gene are LGHNA and YNFKEQ. The CDR3: CASSQDVLAGGGSSTDTQYF. DNA for the CDR3: TGTGCCAGCAGCCAAGATGTACTAGCGGGGGGGGGATCTAGCACAGATACGCAGTATTTT.

The V call is TRBV27, the J call TRBJ2-7, with D perhaps TRBD1 (5 bases). This CDR3 has 15 residues. CDR1 is MNHEY and CDR2 is SMNVEV in the germline V gene (reference sequence). V gave up 6 bases and J gave up 3 bases, with 18 bases separating them. The CDR3: CASRPQVYDDYEQYF. The CDR3 region has the DNA TGTGCCAGCAGACCACAGGTTTATGATGACTACGAGCAGTACTTC.

The genes are TRBV13 and TRBJ1-2; no reliable D call. Germline assignment: CDR1 PRHDT and CDR2 FYEKMQ (reference sequence). The CDR3 spans 14 residues. The V end lost 8 bases, the J end lost 4 bases, and 17 bases lay between the germline ends. The CDR3 loop is CASRLSGDGYGYTF. CDR3 coding DNA: TGTGCCAGCCGATTGAGCGGAGATGGCTATGGCTACACCTTC.

V usage is TRBV4-1 and J usage is TRBJ1-2, with a tentative D call TRBD1 (5 bases). Trimming removed 1 base from V and 5 bases from J, with 11 bases in between. The CDR3 spans 14 residues. Germline V gene lookup returns CDR1 MGHRA and CDR2 YSYEKL. The CDR3 protein is CASSQAGTAYGYTF. CDR3 bases: TGCGCCAGCAGCCAAGCAGGGACTGCTTATGGCTACACCTTC.

The V and J genes are TRBV5-1 and TRBJ1-1, with D perhaps TRBD1 (5 bases). The CDR3 totals 17 residues. V was trimmed by 0 bases and J by 1 base, leaving 16 bases between them. The germline CDR1 and CDR2 sequences are SGHRS and YFSETQ. The chain's CDR3 is CASSLADRGQGNTEAFF. Here the CDR3 DNA reads TGCGCCAGCAGCTTGGCCGACCGAGGCCAGGGGAACACTGAAGCTTTCTTT. Looking up the rest from reference TRBV5-1 and TRBJ1-1 gives the full variable domain: KAGVTQTPRYLIKTRGQQVTLSCSPISGHRSVSWYQQTPGQGLQFLFEYFSETQRNKGNFPGRFSGRQFSNSRSEMNVSTLELGDSALYLCASSLADRGQGNTEAFFGQGTRLTVV.

J is TRBJ1-4 and V is TRBV3-1 (or the pseudogene TRBV3-2); no definite D call. The CDR3 has 16 residues. CDR1 is LGHDT, CDR2 YNNKEL, per germline (reference sequence). Trimming pared 0 bases from V and 0 bases from J, leaving 8 bases between. CDR3 nucleotide sequence: TGTGCCAGCAGCCAAGATTGGACTGCAACTAATGAAAAACTGTTTTTT. Its protein is CASSQDWTATNEKLFF.

The V gene is TRBV28, the J gene TRBJ1-5, with a weak D call TRBD1 (5 bases). With 7 bases removed from V and 0 bases from J, the gap between germline ends came to 16 bases. This CDR3 has 16 amino acids. CDR1 MDHEN and CDR2 SYDVKM come from the germline V gene. The CDR3 DNA sequence: TGTGCCAGCACCCTTTCACCCGACAGTAGCAATCAGCCCCAGCATTTT. Amino acid sequence: CASTLSPDSSNQPQHF.

This rearrangement joins TRBV28 to TRBJ1-5; TRBD1 agrees at 9 bases. Germline CDR1 reads MDHEN; CDR2 reads SYDVKM. The CDR3 loop spans 14 amino acids. Trimming took 3 bases from V and 6 from J; bases not matched to a gene: 3. The CDR3 sequence: CASSLGQGFQPQHF. CDR3 bases: TGTGCCAGCAGTTTGGGACAGGGTTTTCAGCCCCAGCATTTT. The full variable domain, completed using reference TRBV28 and TRBJ1-5, is DVKVTQSSRYLVKRTGEKVFLECVQDMDHENMFWYRQDPGLGLRLIYFSYDVKMKEKGDIPEGYSVSREKKERFSLILESASTNQTSMYLCASSLGQGFQPQHFGDGTRLSIL.

The V and J genes are TRBV4-3 and TRBJ2-2, with D unresolved. The V gene lost 2 bases and the J gene lost 0 bases, with 13 bases spanning the gap. Per the germline V gene, CDR1 is LGHNA and CDR2 is YSLEER. The CDR3 consists of 17 residues. The CDR3 region is CASSQILGNTNTGELFF. In DNA form, the CDR3 reads TGCGCCAGCAGCCAAATTCTAGGAAATACGAACACCGGGGAGCTGTTTTTT.